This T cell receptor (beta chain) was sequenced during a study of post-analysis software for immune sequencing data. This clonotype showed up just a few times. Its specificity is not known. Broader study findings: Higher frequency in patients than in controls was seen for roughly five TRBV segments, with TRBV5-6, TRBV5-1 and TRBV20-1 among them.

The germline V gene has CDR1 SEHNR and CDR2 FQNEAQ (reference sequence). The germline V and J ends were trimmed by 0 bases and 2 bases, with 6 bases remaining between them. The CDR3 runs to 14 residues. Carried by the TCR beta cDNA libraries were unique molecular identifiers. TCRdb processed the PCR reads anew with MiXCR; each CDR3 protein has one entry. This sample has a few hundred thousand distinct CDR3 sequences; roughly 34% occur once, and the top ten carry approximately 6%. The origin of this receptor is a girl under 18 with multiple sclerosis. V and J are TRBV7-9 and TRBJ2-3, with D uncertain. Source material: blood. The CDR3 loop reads CASSLATYTDTQYF. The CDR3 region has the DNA TGTGCCAGCAGCTTAGCCACTTACACAGATACGCAGTATTTT.